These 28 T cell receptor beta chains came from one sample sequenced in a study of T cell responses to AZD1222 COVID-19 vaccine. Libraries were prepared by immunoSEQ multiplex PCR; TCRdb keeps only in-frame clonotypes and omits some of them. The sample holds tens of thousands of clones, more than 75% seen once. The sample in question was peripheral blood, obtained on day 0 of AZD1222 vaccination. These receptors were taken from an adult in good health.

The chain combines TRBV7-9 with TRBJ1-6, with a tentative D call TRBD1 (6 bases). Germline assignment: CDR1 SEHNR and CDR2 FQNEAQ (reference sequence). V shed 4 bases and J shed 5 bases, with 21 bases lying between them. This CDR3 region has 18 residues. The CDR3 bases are TGTGCCAGCAGCTCACGCTCGGGAGGGGGTCCCGATAATTCACCCCTCCACTTT. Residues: CASSSRSGGGPDNSPLHF. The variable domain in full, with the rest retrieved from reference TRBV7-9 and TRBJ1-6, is DTGVSQNPRHKITKRGQNVTFRCDPISEHNRLYWYRQTLGQGPEFLTYFQNEAQLEKSRLLSDRFSAERPKGSFSTLEIQRTEQGDSAMYLCASSSRSGGGPDNSPLHFGNGTRLTVT.

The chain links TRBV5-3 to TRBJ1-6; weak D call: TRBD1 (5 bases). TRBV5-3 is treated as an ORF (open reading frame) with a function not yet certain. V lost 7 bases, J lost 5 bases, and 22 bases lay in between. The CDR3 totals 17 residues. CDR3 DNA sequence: TGTGCCAGACCCCCCAACAGGCCCCAGACCGATAATTCACCCCTCCACTTT. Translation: CARPPNRPQTDNSPLHF.

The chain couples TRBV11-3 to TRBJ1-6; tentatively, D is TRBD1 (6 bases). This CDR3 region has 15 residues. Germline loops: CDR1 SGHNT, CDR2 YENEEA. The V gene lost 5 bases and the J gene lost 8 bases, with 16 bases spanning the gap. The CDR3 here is CASSPPQGRDSPLHF. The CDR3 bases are TGTGCCAGCAGCCCCCCGCAGGGGCGGGATTCACCCCTCCACTTT.

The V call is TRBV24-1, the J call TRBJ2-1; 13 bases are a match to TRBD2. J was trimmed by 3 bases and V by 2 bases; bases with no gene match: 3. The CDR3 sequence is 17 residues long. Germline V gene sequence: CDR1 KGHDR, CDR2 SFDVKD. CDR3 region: CATSDSGTSGVYNEQFF. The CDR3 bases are TGTGCCACCAGTGATTCCGGGACTAGCGGGGTCTACAATGAGCAGTTCTTC.

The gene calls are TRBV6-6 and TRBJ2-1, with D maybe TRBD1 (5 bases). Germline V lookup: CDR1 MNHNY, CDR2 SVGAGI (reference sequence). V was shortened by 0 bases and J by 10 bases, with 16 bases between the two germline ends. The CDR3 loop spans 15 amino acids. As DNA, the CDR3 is TGTGCCAGCAGTTACTCGGTTCAGGGTGTAGGGGAGCAGTTCTTC. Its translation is CASSYSVQGVGEQFF.

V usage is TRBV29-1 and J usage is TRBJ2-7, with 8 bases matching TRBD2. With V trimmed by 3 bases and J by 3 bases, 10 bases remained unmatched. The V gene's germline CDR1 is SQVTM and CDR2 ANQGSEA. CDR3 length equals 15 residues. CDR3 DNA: TGCAGCGTTGACACAGTTGGCCGGGAGGGCTACGAGCAGTACTTC. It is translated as CSVDTVGREGYEQYF.

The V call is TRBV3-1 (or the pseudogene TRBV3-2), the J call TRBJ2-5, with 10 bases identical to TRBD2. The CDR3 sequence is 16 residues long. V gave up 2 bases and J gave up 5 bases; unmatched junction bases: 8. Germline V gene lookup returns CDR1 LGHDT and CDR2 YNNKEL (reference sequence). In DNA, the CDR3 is TGTGCCAGCAGCCAAAATAGCGGGGGGATCGGGGAGACCCAGTACTTC. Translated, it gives CASSQNSGGIGETQYF.

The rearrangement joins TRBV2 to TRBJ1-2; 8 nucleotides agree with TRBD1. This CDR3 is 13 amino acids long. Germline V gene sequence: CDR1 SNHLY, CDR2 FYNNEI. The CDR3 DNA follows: TGTGCTGGCGCACAGGACAGGGAGTATGGCTACACCTTC. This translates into CAGAQDREYGYTF.

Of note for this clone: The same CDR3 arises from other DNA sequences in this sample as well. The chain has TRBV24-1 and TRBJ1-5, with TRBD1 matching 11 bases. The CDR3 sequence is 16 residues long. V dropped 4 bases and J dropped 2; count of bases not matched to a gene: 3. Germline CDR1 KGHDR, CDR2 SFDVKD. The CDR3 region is CATSDPGQGGNQPQHF. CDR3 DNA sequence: TGTGCCACCAGTGACCCGGGACAGGGGGGCAATCAGCCCCAGCATTTT.

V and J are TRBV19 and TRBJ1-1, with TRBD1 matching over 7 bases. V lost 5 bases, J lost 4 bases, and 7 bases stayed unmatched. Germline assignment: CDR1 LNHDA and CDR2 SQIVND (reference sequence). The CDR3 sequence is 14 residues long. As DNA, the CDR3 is TGTGCCAGTAGTTCACAGGGGTCGGGCACTGAAGCTTTCTTT. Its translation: CASSSQGSGTEAFF.

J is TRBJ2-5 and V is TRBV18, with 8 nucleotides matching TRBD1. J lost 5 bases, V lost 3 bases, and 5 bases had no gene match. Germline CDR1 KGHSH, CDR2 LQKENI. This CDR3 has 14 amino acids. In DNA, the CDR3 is TGTGCCAGCTCACCCACGGACAGGGTTGAGACCCAGTACTTC. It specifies CASSPTDRVETQYF.

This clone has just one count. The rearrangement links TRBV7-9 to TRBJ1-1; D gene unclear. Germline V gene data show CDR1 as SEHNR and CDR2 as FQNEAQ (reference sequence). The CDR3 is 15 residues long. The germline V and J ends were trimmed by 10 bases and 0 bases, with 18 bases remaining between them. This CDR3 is CATQVGVSLNTEAFF. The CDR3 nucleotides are TGTGCCACCCAGGTCGGGGTCTCCCTGAACACTGAAGCTTTCTTT.

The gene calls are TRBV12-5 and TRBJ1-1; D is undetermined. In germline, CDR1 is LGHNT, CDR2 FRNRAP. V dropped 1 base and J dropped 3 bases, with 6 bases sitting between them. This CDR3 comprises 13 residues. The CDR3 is CASGLGRDTEAFF. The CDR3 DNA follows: TGTGCTAGTGGTTTGGGTCGGGACACTGAAGCTTTCTTT.

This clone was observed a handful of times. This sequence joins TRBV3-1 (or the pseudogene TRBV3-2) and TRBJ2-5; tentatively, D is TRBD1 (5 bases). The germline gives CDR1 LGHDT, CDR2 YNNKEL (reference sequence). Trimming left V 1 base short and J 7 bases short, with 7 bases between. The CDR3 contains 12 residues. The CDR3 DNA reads TGTGCCAGCAGCCAAGGCACAGGGACCCAGTACTTC. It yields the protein CASSQGTGTQYF.

CDR3 sequence: CASSLRGQGLGYTF. The CDR3 DNA is TGTGCCAGCAGCTTGAGGGGACAGGGTTTGGGCTACACCTTC. This chain uses TRBV5-5 with TRBJ1-2; 9 bases match TRBD1. V lost 1 base, J lost 8 bases, and 6 bases stayed unmatched. This CDR3 is 14 amino acids long. Germline assignment: CDR1 SGHKS and CDR2 YYEKEE (reference sequence).

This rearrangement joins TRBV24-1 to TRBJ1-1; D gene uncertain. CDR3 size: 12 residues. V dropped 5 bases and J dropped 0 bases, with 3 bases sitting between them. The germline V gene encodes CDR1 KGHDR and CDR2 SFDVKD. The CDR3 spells CATSGVNTEAFF. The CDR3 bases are TGTGCCACCAGTGGGGTGAACACTGAAGCTTTCTTT.

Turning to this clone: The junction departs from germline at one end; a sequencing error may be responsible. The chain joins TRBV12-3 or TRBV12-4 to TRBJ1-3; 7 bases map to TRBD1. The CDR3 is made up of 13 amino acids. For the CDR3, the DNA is TGTGCCAGCAGCTTCAGGGGGGGAACCACCATATATTTT. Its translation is CASSFRGGTTIYF.

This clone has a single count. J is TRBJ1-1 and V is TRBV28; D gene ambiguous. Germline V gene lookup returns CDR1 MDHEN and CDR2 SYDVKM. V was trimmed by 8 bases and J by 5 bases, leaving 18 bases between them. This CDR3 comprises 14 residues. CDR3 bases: TGTGCCAGCCAGAAGGCCGGCCGGAGAACTGAAGCTTTCTTT. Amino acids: CASQKAGRRTEAFF.

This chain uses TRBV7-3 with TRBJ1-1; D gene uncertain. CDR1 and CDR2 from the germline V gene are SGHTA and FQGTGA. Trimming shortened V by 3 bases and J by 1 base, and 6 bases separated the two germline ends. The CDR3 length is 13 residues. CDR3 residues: CASSFSKNTEAFF. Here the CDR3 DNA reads TGTGCCAGCAGCTTTAGTAAGAACACTGAAGCTTTCTTT.

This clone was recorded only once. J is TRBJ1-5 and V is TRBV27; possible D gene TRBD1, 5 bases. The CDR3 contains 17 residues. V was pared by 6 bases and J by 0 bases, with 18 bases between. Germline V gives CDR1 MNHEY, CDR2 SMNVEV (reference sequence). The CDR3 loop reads CASRGLAGTDSNQPQHF. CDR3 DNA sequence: TGTGCCAGCAGGGGACTCGCGGGTACCGATAGCAATCAGCCCCAGCATTTT.

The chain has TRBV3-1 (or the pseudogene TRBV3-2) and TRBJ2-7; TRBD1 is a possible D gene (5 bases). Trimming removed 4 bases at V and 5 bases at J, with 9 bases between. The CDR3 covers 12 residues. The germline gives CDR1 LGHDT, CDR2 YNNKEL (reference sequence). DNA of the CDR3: TGTGCCAGCAGCCTAGACAGTCACGAGCAGTACTTC. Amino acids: CASSLDSHEQYF.

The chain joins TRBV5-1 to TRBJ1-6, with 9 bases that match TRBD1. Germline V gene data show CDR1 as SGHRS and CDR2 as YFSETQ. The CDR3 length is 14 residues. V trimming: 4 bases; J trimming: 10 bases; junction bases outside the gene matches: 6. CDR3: CASSPGTGFSPLHF. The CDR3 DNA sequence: TGCGCCAGCAGCCCCGGGACAGGGTTCTCACCCCTCCACTTT.

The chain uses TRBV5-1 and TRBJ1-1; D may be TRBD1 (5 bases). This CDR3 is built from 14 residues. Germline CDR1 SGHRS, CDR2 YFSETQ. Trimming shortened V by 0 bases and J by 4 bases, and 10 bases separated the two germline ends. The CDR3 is CASSLEGLFTEAFF. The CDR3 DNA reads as TGCGCCAGCAGCTTGGAGGGGTTGTTCACTGAAGCTTTCTTT.

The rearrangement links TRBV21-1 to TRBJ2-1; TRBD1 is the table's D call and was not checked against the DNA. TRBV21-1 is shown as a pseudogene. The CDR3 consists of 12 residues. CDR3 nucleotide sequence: TGTGCCAGCAGCTCCACCCGACAGGGCCCGTTCTTC. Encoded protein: CASSSTRQGPFF.

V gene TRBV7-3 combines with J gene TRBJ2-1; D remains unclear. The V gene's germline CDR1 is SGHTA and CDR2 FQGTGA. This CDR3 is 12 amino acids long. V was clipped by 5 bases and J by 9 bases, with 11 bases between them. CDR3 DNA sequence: TGTGCCAGCAGCAACGTCGAGGCTGAGCAGTTCTTC. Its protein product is CASSNVEAEQFF. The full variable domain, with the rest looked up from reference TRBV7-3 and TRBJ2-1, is GAGVSQTPSNKVTEKGKYVELRCDPISGHTALYWYRQSLGQGPEFLIYFQGTGAADDSGLPNDRFFAVRPEGSVSTLKIQRTERGDSAVYLCASSNVEAEQFFGPGTRLTVL.

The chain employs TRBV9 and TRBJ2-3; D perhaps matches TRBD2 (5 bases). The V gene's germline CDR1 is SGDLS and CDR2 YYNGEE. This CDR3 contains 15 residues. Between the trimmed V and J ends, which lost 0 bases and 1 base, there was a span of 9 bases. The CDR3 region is CASSVDDGGTDTQYF. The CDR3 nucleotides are TGTGCCAGCAGCGTAGACGACGGGGGCACAGATACGCAGTATTTT.

CDR3 DNA: TGTGCCAGCAGTGAAACATACGGGGACGAGCAGTACTTC. Protein product: CASSETYGDEQYF. This chain connects TRBV25-1 to TRBJ2-7; weak D call: TRBD2 (5 bases). The CDR3 covers 13 residues. The germline V gene encodes CDR1 MGHDK and CDR2 SYGVNS. V was cut by 2 bases and J by 5 bases, with 10 bases left in between.

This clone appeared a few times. CDR3 sequence: CASSLRTGGLYSNQPQHF. As DNA, the CDR3 is TGTGCCAGCAGTTTACGTACGGGTGGCCTTTATAGCAATCAGCCCCAGCATTTT. This sequence joins TRBV27 and TRBJ1-5; unclear D gene. The CDR3 runs 18 residues. CDR1 is MNHEY and CDR2 is SMNVEV in the germline V gene (reference sequence). V was cut by 2 bases and J by 0 bases, with 17 bases left in between.